Below, 28 T cell receptor beta chains from the same sample are listed, as sequenced in a study of T-cell reconstitution after alpha-beta-depleted transplantation in children. Unique molecular identifiers were used in preparing the TCRbeta library. TCRdb itself ran the PCR reads through MiXCR, one entry per CDR3 protein. The sample has around 670,000 distinct CDR3 sequences, roughly 14% seen once; the top ten hold 0.79%. This specimen was PBMCs, taken before TCRalphabeta/CD19-depleted stem cell transplant. The source of these receptors is a girl between 2 and 10 years old with congenital amegakaryocytic thrombocytopenia, due to receive a stem cell transplant.

This clonotype appeared a few times. This chain links TRBV30 with TRBJ2-7; 8 nucleotides line up with TRBD1. Germline loops: CDR1 GTSNPN, CDR2 SVGIG (reference sequence). V dropped 4 bases and J dropped 3; count of bases not matched to a gene: 8. This CDR3 spans 14 amino acids. DNA of the CDR3: TGTGCCTGGAAAACAGGGGGGACAAGCTACGAGCAGTACTTC. Its translation: CAWKTGGTSYEQYF.

This clonotype was recorded at least ten times. The chain employs TRBV24-1 and TRBJ2-7, with 10 bases matching TRBD2. The CDR3 is made up of 14 amino acids. V lost 10 bases to trimming and J lost 6 bases; unmatched junction nucleotides: 11. Germline V gene lookup returns CDR1 KGHDR and CDR2 SFDVKD. As DNA, the CDR3 is TGTGCCACAAGTAAAGCGGGAGGGCCTTTCGAGCAGTACTTC. Its protein is CATSKAGGPFEQYF.

This clonotype has a handful of counts. The chain joins TRBV7-6 to TRBJ2-3; unclear D gene. The CDR3 has 13 residues. The germline gives CDR1 SGHVS, CDR2 FNYEAQ. Deletions cut 5 bases from V and 6 bases from J, with 12 bases between. CDR3: CASSPRPGDTQYF. CDR3 DNA: TGTGCCAGCAGCCCTAGACCCGGGGATACGCAGTATTTT. The full variable domain, with the rest looked up from reference TRBV7-6 and TRBJ2-3, is GAGVSQSPRYKVTKRGQDVALRCDPISGHVSLYWYRQALGQGPEFLTYFNYEAQQDKSGLPNDRFSAERPEGSISTLTIQRTEQRDSAMYRCASSPRPGDTQYFGPGTRLTVL.

This clonotype was recorded at least ten times. The chain has TRBV5-1 and TRBJ2-1; the D is unclear. Germline loops: CDR1 SGHRS, CDR2 YFSETQ. V lost 2 bases to trimming and J lost 2 bases, with 11 bases between them. The CDR3 is 15 residues long. The CDR3 spells CASSFLGLPYNEQFF. In DNA form, the CDR3 reads TGCGCCAGCAGCTTCCTCGGGCTACCCTACAATGAGCAGTTCTTC.

Worth noting for this clonotype: A much bigger clone sits one base away, suggesting this may be a read error. The chain has TRBV6-4 and TRBJ2-1; 9 nucleotides match TRBD2. The trim removed 4 bases at V and 16 bases at J, leaving 14 bases unmatched. The germline V gene encodes CDR1 MRHNA and CDR2 SNTAGT. This CDR3 comprises 14 residues. The CDR3 loop reads CASSVVSGRGGHFF. CDR3 DNA: TGTGCCAGCAGTGTTGTTAGCGGGAGAGGCGGGCATTTCTTC.

This clonotype was found a few times. The chain joins TRBV6-2 or TRBV6-3 to TRBJ1-1; D unresolved. Trimming took 6 bases from V and 0 from J, leaving 8 bases between them. The CDR3 loop spans 13 amino acids. Germline loops: CDR1 MNHEY, CDR2 SVGEGT. CDR3 nucleotides: TGTGCCAGCAGCCCCATCATGAACACTGAAGCTTTCTTT. Translated, it gives CASSPIMNTEAFF.

Ten or more counts support this clonotype. The rearrangement links TRBV5-1 to TRBJ2-7; D gene unclear. V was cut by 0 bases and J by 2 bases, with 18 bases left in between. CDR1 and CDR2 from the germline V gene are SGHRS and YFSETQ. CDR3 length equals 17 residues. For the CDR3, the DNA is TGCGCCAGCAGCTTGGTCGCGGACGGCCTTGGGGCCTACGAGCAGTACTTC. It translates to CASSLVADGLGAYEQYF.

V is TRBV15 and J is TRBJ2-7, with a weak D call TRBD1 (6 bases). Germline CDR1 reads LNHNV; CDR2 reads YYDKDF (reference sequence). CDR3 length: 12 amino acids. The ends were cut back, 8 bases at V and 5 bases at J, with 13 bases in the middle. CDR3 coding DNA: TGTGCCACCGGTTCAGGGGTCCACGAGCAGTACTTC. Translated, it gives CATGSGVHEQYF.

There are a few counts of this clonotype. The chain has TRBV5-1 and TRBJ1-6; D is undetermined. From germline, CDR1 is SGHRS and CDR2 YFSETQ. Deletions cut 1 base from V and 5 bases from J, with 7 bases between. The CDR3 length is 14 residues. This CDR3 is CASSLTANNSPLHF. CDR3 in DNA: TGCGCCAGCAGCTTGACAGCCAATAATTCACCCCTCCACTTT.

In its sample, this clonotype was seen many times. The chain couples TRBV5-1 to TRBJ2-1; D may be TRBD1 or TRBD2 (5 bases each). Germline values: CDR1 SGHRS, CDR2 YFSETQ. Trimming cost V 5 bases and J 7 bases, with 16 bases left between them. The CDR3 is 14 amino acids. The CDR3 DNA reads TGCGCCAGCAGTTATGACGCAGGGAGTAATGAGCAGTTCTTC. It specifies CASSYDAGSNEQFF. The full variable domain, its missing parts supplied by reference TRBV5-1 and TRBJ2-1, is KAGVTQTPRYLIKTRGQQVTLSCSPISGHRSVSWYQQTPGQGLQFLFEYFSETQRNKGNFPGRFSGRQFSNSRSEMNVSTLELGDSALYLCASSYDAGSNEQFFGPGTRLTVL.

This clonotype was picked up many times. The chain employs TRBV10-3 and TRBJ2-1, with TRBD2 matching over 9 bases. J gave up 0 bases and V 3 bases, and 9 bases lay outside the gene matches. The CDR3 runs to 18 residues. The V gene's germline CDR1 is ENHRY and CDR2 SYGVKD. The CDR3 loop reads CAISEPPRTSASYNEQFF. The CDR3, as DNA: TGTGCCATCAGTGAACCCCCGAGGACTAGCGCCTCCTACAATGAGCAGTTCTTC.

The V call is TRBV5-1, the J call TRBJ2-5; TRBD2 agrees at 8 bases. The germline V gene has CDR1 SGHRS and CDR2 YFSETQ. CDR3 length: 15 residues. V was clipped by 3 bases and J by 2 bases; unmatched bases: 6. The CDR3 reads CASSSILAEQETQYF. In nucleotides, the CDR3 is TGCGCCAGCAGCTCGATACTAGCGGAGCAAGAGACCCAGTACTTC.

This clonotype has a single count. The rearrangement uses TRBV5-5 and TRBJ1-6; maybe TRBD1 (6 bases). This CDR3 is 17 amino acids long. V was cut by 0 bases and J by 9 bases, with 19 bases left in between. The germline V gene has CDR1 SGHKS and CDR2 YYEKEE (reference sequence). The chain's CDR3 is CASSLGLGGAQSSPLHF. The CDR3 DNA reads as TGTGCCAGCAGCTTGGGCCTCGGGGGCGCGCAGAGTTCACCCCTCCACTTT.

The chain has TRBV29-1 and TRBJ1-5; 7 bases agree with TRBD1. CDR1 SQVTM and CDR2 ANQGSEA come from the germline V gene. The CDR3 sequence is 14 residues long. With 4 bases clipped from V and 4 bases from J, the junction kept 7 bases outside the gene matches. Here the CDR3 DNA reads TGCAGCGTTGTCCTTGGGACAGCTAATCAGCCCCAGCATTTT. The encoded protein is CSVVLGTANQPQHF.

A few counts support this clonotype. The rearrangement joins TRBV29-1 to TRBJ2-7, with TRBD1 matching over 9 bases. Trimming took 4 bases from V and 3 from J; bases not matched to a gene: 4. CDR3 length: 13 residues. Germline V CDR1 and CDR2: SQVTM, ANQGSEA. The CDR3 spells CSVARTGDYEQYF. CDR3 nucleotides: TGCAGCGTTGCGCGGACAGGGGACTACGAGCAGTACTTC.

This clonotype was picked up a small number of times. V is TRBV27 and J is TRBJ2-1; 13 bases match TRBD2. Germline V gene data show CDR1 as MNHEY and CDR2 as SMNVEV (reference sequence). The length of the CDR3 is 16 residues. Trimming removed 2 bases from V and 7 bases from J; junction bases left unmatched: 5. This chain's CDR3 is CASSLGTSGVHNEQFF. DNA for the CDR3: TGTGCCAGCAGTTTAGGGACTAGCGGGGTTCATAATGAGCAGTTCTTC.

The chain has TRBV6-1 and TRBJ2-3; TRBD1 or TRBD2 may be the D gene (5 bases each). Trimming removed 7 bases from V and 4 bases from J, with 15 bases in between. This CDR3 has 14 amino acids. The V gene's germline CDR1 is MNHNS and CDR2 SASEGT. CDR3 nucleotide sequence: TGTGCCAGCAACCGCCGGGGCGGATCAGATACGCAGTATTTT. It translates to CASNRRGGSDTQYF.

This clonotype occurred many times. The rearrangement links TRBV20-1 to TRBJ2-7, with 8 bases lining up with TRBD1. Per the germline V gene, CDR1 is DFQATT and CDR2 is SNEGSKA (reference sequence). The junction had 8 bases not matched to a gene; V was cut back by 4 bases and J by 3 bases. The length of the CDR3 is 14 residues. The chain's CDR3 is CSAMWLDRDYEQYF. DNA of the CDR3: TGCAGTGCTATGTGGTTGGACAGGGACTACGAGCAGTACTTC.

This clonotype showed up many times. CDR3 residues: CASSLGTVHTEAFF. The DNA of the CDR3 is TGCGCCAGCAGCTTGGGGACAGTCCACACTGAAGCTTTCTTT. The chain joins TRBV5-1 to TRBJ1-1, with D tentatively TRBD1 (6 bases). Germline-derived CDR1 and CDR2 are SGHRS and YFSETQ. This CDR3 is built from 14 residues. Trimming took 0 bases from V and 3 from J, leaving 9 bases between them.

The V and J genes are TRBV7-3 and TRBJ2-1, with TRBD2 identical over 11 bases. Germline V CDR1 and CDR2: SGHTA, FQGTGA. CDR3 length equals 16 residues. The V segment lost 4 bases and the J segment 3 bases; nucleotides outside the gene matches: 5. Here the CDR3 reads CASSSYGTSGYNEQFF. The CDR3 DNA reads TGTGCCAGCAGCTCATACGGGACTAGCGGCTACAATGAGCAGTTCTTC.

In its sample, this clonotype was seen a few times. V and J are TRBV29-1 and TRBJ2-7, with 11 positions matching TRBD1. The CDR3 loop spans 15 amino acids. Germline V gives CDR1 SQVTM, CDR2 ANQGSEA. V was pared by 3 bases and J by 7 bases, with 11 bases of the junction left unmatched. CDR3 loop: CSVEAEDRGRWEQYF. In DNA form, the CDR3 reads TGCAGCGTTGAGGCTGAGGACAGGGGGCGCTGGGAGCAGTACTTC.

The table lists this clonotype with a few counts. This chain uses TRBV5-1 with TRBJ2-4, with TRBD2 identical over 9 bases. This CDR3 has 14 residues. V gave up 0 bases and J gave up 6 bases; unmatched junction bases: 1. Germline assignment: CDR1 SGHRS and CDR2 YFSETQ. This CDR3 is CASSLGSGRNIQYF. CDR3 nucleotide sequence: TGCGCCAGCAGCTTGGGTAGCGGGAGAAACATTCAGTACTTC.

The gene calls are TRBV6-5 and TRBJ2-2, with D perhaps matching TRBD2 (6 bases). Trimming took off 2 bases at V and 7 bases at J, with 11 bases between the two ends. Per the germline V gene, CDR1 is MNHEY and CDR2 is SVGAGI. The CDR3 runs to 14 residues. This chain's CDR3 is CASSYRLGDGELFF. CDR3 sequence (DNA): TGTGCCAGCAGTTACAGACTAGGGGACGGGGAGCTGTTTTTT.

This clonotype was detected ten times or more. The chain recombines TRBV4-1 with TRBJ2-2, with 7 positions matching TRBD2. Germline V CDR1 and CDR2: MGHRA, YSYEKL. Trimming at V came to 1 base and at J to 9 bases, leaving 8 bases not matched to a gene. The CDR3 consists of 15 residues. The CDR3: CASSQGNQGGRELFF. In nucleotides, the CDR3 is TGCGCCAGCAGCCAAGGGAACCAGGGAGGGAGGGAGCTGTTTTTT.

The V call is TRBV7-3, the J call TRBJ2-3; D may be TRBD2 (5 bases). The ends were cut back, 5 bases at V and 6 bases at J, with 21 bases in the middle. Germline assignment: CDR1 SGHTA and CDR2 FQGTGA. The CDR3 consists of 16 residues. This CDR3 reads CASSAMGSRTGDTQYF. The CDR3 coding sequence is TGTGCCAGCAGCGCAATGGGTTCCCGAACGGGGGATACGCAGTATTTT.

This clonotype has just a few counts. The rearrangement links TRBV12-3 or TRBV12-4 to TRBJ2-6, with D perhaps matching TRBD1 (6 bases). There are 16 residues in the CDR3. The V gene lost 6 bases and the J gene lost 1 base, with 13 bases spanning the gap. DNA for the CDR3: TGTGCCAGCAGCGTACAGGGCTATTCTGGGGCCAACGTCCTGACTTTC. This encodes CASSVQGYSGANVLTF.

The chain uses TRBV3-1 and TRBJ2-3, with 9 bases fitting TRBD1. Germline V gene sequence: CDR1 LGHDT, CDR2 YNNKEL (reference sequence). The CDR3 runs to 15 residues. J was trimmed by 1 base and V by 4 bases; bases with no gene match: 3. The chain's CDR3 is CASSPRTGGTDTQYF. CDR3 coding DNA: TGTGCCAGCAGCCCAAGGACAGGGGGCACAGATACGCAGTATTTT.

The gene calls are TRBV19 and TRBJ2-1; 14 positions agree with TRBD2. V dropped 6 bases and J dropped 0; count of bases not matched to a gene: 7. This CDR3 is 18 amino acids long. Germline V gene data show CDR1 as LNHDA and CDR2 as SQIVND (reference sequence). The chain's CDR3 is CASSRRGTSGSSYNEQFF. The CDR3 nucleotides are TGTGCCAGTAGCAGAAGGGGGACTAGCGGGAGCTCCTACAATGAGCAGTTCTTC.